This TCR beta chain was observed in a study of T cell responses to AZD1222 COVID-19 vaccine (dated by TCRdb to 2020 to 2022). General notes on the study: AZD1222 recipients whose second dose came at about 4 weeks and those whose second dose came at about 12 weeks were combined into one group, since spike-specific TCR depth and breadth did not differ between the two schedules. TCR sequencing was performed for roughly 250 trial participants, of whom some 200 were given two doses of AZD1222 and around 25 were given two doses of MenACWY control vaccine. Trial participants were enrolled into age subgroups of 18-55, 56-69 and 70-plus years, which contained approximately 150, 28 and 58 TCR-sequenced participants, respectively.

The CDR3 regions of human TCRbeta chains were subjected to immunosequencing. The authors' pipeline ran thus. Repertoire TCRs were matched against a reference library of SARS-CoV-2-specific TCRs generated with the MIRA antigen-specificity platform. Breadth was defined as the fraction of unique TCRs that were SARS-CoV-2-associated. Depth was defined as the fraction of total T cells that were SARS-CoV-2-associated. Using the MIRA data, every spike-specific TCR was mapped to the spike region that the TCR reacted to and assigned to either a CD4 or a CD8 class. Log10-transformed breadth and depth values were compared by one-way ANOVA with Sidak's multiple comparisons tests. As stored in TCRdb, this immuneACCESS dataset retains in-frame rearrangements with V and J assigned. A fraction of the clones does not appear; measured against another copy, unresolved V genes explain less than half of the discrepancy, and the remainder lacks a known reason. For V, J and clone size, that table is used; D and trimming come from the DNA. The sample table contains about 92,000 clones; only one count was recorded for roughly nine tenths of them. The ten largest make up 6.5% to 8.5% of the sample.

Notes on this clone: Its antigen specificity is not known. Base qualities are missing; no much larger clone stands one base away.

Taken from cysteine to phenylalanine, the CDR3 has 15 residues. Only the CDR3 region is kept as DNA, spanning 45 bases read in frame from base 1. In the germline V gene, CDR1 corresponds to MGHRA and CDR2 to YSYEKL. V loses 0 bases, J loses 7 bases, and the germline ends lie 10 bases apart. General study outcomes and caveats: Epitopes outside the regions mutated in the B.1.351 and B.1.1.7 variants were reportedly recognized by nearly half of the unique spike-specific TCRs. Participants were mostly white British, with more females than males. The authors suggested clonal diversity may have been underestimated. In the small 56-69-year group, the increase in depth fell short of significance, most likely because of low power. CD4 TCRs associated with the vaccine covered the entire spike protein, and the dominant responses were in regions 160-218 and 743-854. Because no day 14 peak-response samples were available, repertoires were characterized only after the peak T cell response. Conclusions about previously exposed vaccinees are limited, since just five to seven AZD1222 recipients were seropositive for SARS-CoV-2 at baseline. A significant rise in spike-specific TCR breadth and depth was observed after two AZD1222 doses relative to day 0 and relative to MenACWY recipients.

Read against the paper, the sample's time point label means: baseline before first vaccination. Vaccinee samples came from UK trials COV001 and COV002, including a single-blind randomized controlled phase 2/3 trial of AZD1222 (ChAdOx1 nCoV-19) in healthy adults. Trial participant PBMC samples were collected at day 0 and day 28 after the second dose for TCRbeta chain sequencing. The sequence is built from TRBV4-1 and TRBJ1-6; the D segment cannot be called with confidence. Sequenced here: peripheral blood, sampled on day 0 of AZD1222 vaccination. The TCR sequence derives from an adult in good health. CDR3 loop: CASSQDPAGNSPLHF. The bases read TGCGCCAGCAGCCAAGATCCCGCAGGCAATTCACCCCTCCACTTT.